The sequence of this T cell receptor beta chain was determined in a study of blood T cell repertoires in COVID-19. Study context: The United States, Italy and Spain were the sources of the acute and convalescent COVID-19 samples. T cells, B-cell-depleted T cells, or PBMCs supplied cDNA or gDNA.

Seattle participants joined during active infection and were tracked over time. Per the original methods: Nucleated cell number was recorded as an estimate derived from reference gene primer amplification. Generated by immunoSEQ multiplex PCR, the TCRdb table keeps only in-frame clones and is missing some. For V, J and clone size, that table is used; D and trimming come from the DNA. Of 350,000 or so clones detected, around nine tenths appear once; the ten largest clones hold 3% to 4%. The TCR comes from an older woman with COVID-19, enrolled during active disease. Source material: peripheral blood.

The DNA of the CDR3 is TGTGCCAGCAGCTTTGGACAGGGGGGAGTCACTGAAGCTTTCTTT. Translated, it gives CASSFGQGGVTEAFF. V usage is TRBV7-2 and J usage is TRBJ1-1; 10 nucleotides match TRBD1. This CDR3 contains 15 residues. Germline V lookup: CDR1 SGHTA, CDR2 FQGNSA. J was trimmed by 4 bases and V by 3 bases; bases with no gene match: 5.